The 28 T cell receptor beta chains below were found in one sample sequenced in a study of cytotoxic CD8 clonotypes in ibrutinib-treated CLL (dated by TCRdb to the early 2020s). Library creation used the immunoSEQ multiplex PCR assay. Not all clones reach the TCRdb copy of this immuneACCESS table, which keeps in-frame sequences only. Checked studies attribute under half of the gap to unresolved V genes and leave the rest unexplained. The sample yields 150,000 to 200,000 clones; roughly 80% were counted once. Roughly 1.9% of the sample comes from the top ten. The sample's time point, from its label and the paper: more than 10 months on ibrutinib. The specimen comprised PBMCs, sampled after 12 months of ibrutinib treatment. The receptors shown here come from a human donor with chronic lymphocytic leukemia.

The chain uses TRBV5-6 and TRBJ2-1; D gene ambiguous. Trimming cost V 0 bases and J 10 bases, with 11 bases left between them. The CDR3 loop spans 13 amino acids. CDR1 is SGHDT, CDR2 YYEEEE, per germline. The CDR3 sequence is CASSLEVGPEQFF. The CDR3 nucleotides read TGTGCCAGCAGCTTGGAGGTCGGACCGGAGCAGTTCTTC.

The chain has TRBV27 and TRBJ2-7, with 9 bases lining up with TRBD1. Germline lookup yields CDR1 MNHEY and CDR2 SMNVEV (reference sequence). This CDR3 region has 14 residues. After removal of 4 bases from V and 7 bases from J, the junction contained 8 bases not matched to a gene. The CDR3 region is CASSSRTGVGEQYF. The CDR3 region has the DNA TGTGCCAGCAGTTCTCGGACAGGGGTTGGGGAGCAGTACTTC.

V and J are TRBV7-9 and TRBJ2-3; D is unresolved. V lost 7 bases, J lost 7 bases, and 9 bases lay in between. Germline V gene sequence: CDR1 SEHNR, CDR2 FQNEAQ (reference sequence). This CDR3 has 11 residues. For the CDR3, the DNA is TGTGCCAGCACCCTGGGCAATACGCAGTATTTT. It specifies CASTLGNTQYF.

This clone appeared once. The gene calls are TRBV18 and TRBJ2-1; 7 bases agree with TRBD1. Germline V gene lookup returns CDR1 KGHSH and CDR2 LQKENI. The CDR3 runs to 12 residues. V lost 6 bases and J lost 15; bases outside the gene matches: 11. The CDR3 DNA sequence: TGTGCCAGCTCGCAGACAGGGCCATTTTGGTTCTTC. It is translated as CASSQTGPFWFF.

This chain links TRBV18 with TRBJ1-5, with D perhaps matching TRBD1 (5 bases). The CDR3 length is 15 residues. Trimming stripped 5 bases from V and 3 bases from J, with 14 bases between. The germline gives CDR1 KGHSH, CDR2 LQKENI. The CDR3 loop is CASSGAAGTNQPQHF. The DNA of the CDR3 is TGTGCCAGCTCAGGGGCGGCAGGGACCAATCAGCCCCAGCATTTT.

This chain joins TRBV7-3 and TRBJ1-6; 8 bases line up with TRBD1. V trimming: 7 bases; J trimming: 4 bases; junction bases outside the gene matches: 12. CDR1 SGHTA and CDR2 FQGTGA come from the germline V gene. CDR3 size: 17 residues. The CDR3 region is CASTFTQGARYNSPLHF. CDR3 nucleotide sequence: TGTGCCAGCACCTTCACTCAGGGGGCGCGTTATAATTCACCCCTCCACTTT.

The V gene is TRBV29-1, the J gene TRBJ1-1, with no clear D. Trimming took off 4 bases at V and 6 bases at J, with 12 bases between the two ends. This CDR3 has 12 amino acids. CDR1 and CDR2 (germline): SQVTM, ANQGSEA. CDR3 sequence: CSVGMLRAEAFF. CDR3 nucleotide sequence: TGCAGCGTTGGGATGTTGAGGGCTGAAGCTTTCTTT. Combining the CDR3 with reference TRBV29-1 and TRBJ1-1 gives the whole variable domain SAVISQKPSRDICQRGTSLTIQCQVDSQVTMMFWYRQQPGQSLTLIATANQGSEATYESGFVIDKFPISRPNLTFSTLTVSNMSPEDSSIYLCSVGMLRAEAFFGQGTRLTVV.

The chain is built from TRBV6-5 and TRBJ2-5, with D tentatively TRBD2 (6 bases). V was cut by 0 bases and J by 2 bases, with 7 bases left in between. Germline V gives CDR1 MNHEY, CDR2 SVGAGI. This CDR3 is 14 amino acids long. CDR3 bases: TGTGCCAGCAGTTACTCCCGGGGGCAAGAGACCCAGTACTTC. It codes for CASSYSRGQETQYF.

The rearrangement links TRBV7-2 to TRBJ2-2, with 11 bases that match TRBD1. CDR3 length equals 16 residues. Germline CDR1 and CDR2: SGHTA and FQGNSA. Unmatched junction bases numbered 8, after V lost 5 bases and J lost 6 bases. The CDR3 reads CASSRRTGGAPGELFF. CDR3 DNA sequence: TGTGCCAGCAGCCGGCGGACAGGGGGCGCCCCCGGGGAGCTGTTTTTT.

This chain joins TRBV5-6 and TRBJ2-1; tentative D call: TRBD1 (6 bases). The V gene's germline CDR1 is SGHDT and CDR2 YYEEEE. Trimming stripped 3 bases from V and 1 base from J, with 11 bases between. The CDR3 runs to 15 residues. The chain's CDR3 is CASSSDRLSYNEQFF. The CDR3 DNA sequence: TGTGCCAGCAGCTCTGACAGGTTGTCCTACAATGAGCAGTTCTTC.

The J gene is TRBJ2-7, the V gene TRBV11-3; D remains unclear. V shed 1 base and J shed 0 bases, with 10 bases lying between them. The CDR3 has 15 amino acids. Germline CDR1 is SGHNT and CDR2 is YENEEA. The CDR3 region has the DNA TGTGCCAGCAGCTTAGGGGAACCCAGCTCCTACGAGCAGTACTTC. This encodes CASSLGEPSSYEQYF.

J is TRBJ2-7 and V is TRBV5-5; TRBD2 matches 7 bases. J was trimmed by 3 bases and V by 0 bases; bases with no gene match: 9. The CDR3 contains 16 residues. Germline CDR1 and CDR2: SGHKS and YYEKEE (reference sequence). CDR3 DNA sequence: TGTGCCAGCAGCTTGGCCGGTGGGGGGAGGGACTACGAGCAGTACTTC. Encoded protein: CASSLAGGGRDYEQYF.

This clone has a single count. The chain uses TRBV27 and TRBJ2-7, with 11 bases matching TRBD2. The CDR3 has 14 residues. The junction had 2 bases not matched to a gene; V was cut back by 5 bases and J by 2 bases. Germline CDR1 is MNHEY and CDR2 is SMNVEV (reference sequence). The CDR3 loop reads CASSQTSGTYEQYF. DNA for the CDR3: TGTGCCAGCAGTCAGACTAGCGGGACCTACGAGCAGTACTTC.

The chain links TRBV10-3 to TRBJ2-3; 8 bases agree with TRBD2. J lost 5 bases, V lost 9 bases, and 10 bases had no gene match. Looked up from germline, CDR1 is ENHRY and CDR2 is SYGVKD. The CDR3 length is 14 residues. In nucleotides, the CDR3 is TGTGCCATGACCCGGGAGGGAGGTGGAGATACGCAGTATTTT. This sequence encodes CAMTREGGGDTQYF.

This clone came up once. The chain recombines TRBV2 with TRBJ2-5; D tentatively fits TRBD1 or TRBD2 (5 bases each). Germline loops: CDR1 SNHLY, CDR2 FYNNEI. With 11 bases removed from V and 5 bases from J, the gap between germline ends came to 12 bases. This CDR3 is 11 amino acids long. CDR3 DNA sequence: TGTGCCGGGGCTAGCTGGGAGACCCAGTACTTC. Translated, it gives CAGASWETQYF.

Here the CDR3 reads CASSMTGGTYNEQFF. CDR3 sequence (DNA): TGCGCCAGCAGCATGACAGGGGGGACCTACAATGAGCAGTTCTTC. V and J are TRBV5-1 and TRBJ2-1, with 9 bases lining up with TRBD1. Unmatched junction bases numbered 4, after V lost 4 bases and J lost 2 bases. The CDR3 spans 15 residues. In germline, CDR1 is SGHRS, CDR2 YFSETQ.

The chain carries TRBV28 and TRBJ2-5; 9 bases align to TRBD1. This CDR3 comprises 16 residues. Germline loops: CDR1 MDHEN, CDR2 SYDVKM. The trim removed 10 bases at V and 0 bases at J, leaving 12 bases unmatched. In DNA, the CDR3 is TGTGCCATCGCGAATCCGGGACAGGGCCACCAAGAGACCCAGTACTTC. As protein: CAIANPGQGHQETQYF.

This clone was observed once. The rearrangement uses TRBV28 and TRBJ2-7; D could derive from TRBD1 or TRBD2 (5 bases each). The germline V and J ends were trimmed by 8 bases and 2 bases, with 13 bases remaining between them. This CDR3 is built from 13 residues. Germline V gene sequence: CDR1 MDHEN, CDR2 SYDVKM. The DNA of the CDR3 is TGTGCCAGCCAAATGCCGGGACCCTACGAGCAGTACTTC. This translates into CASQMPGPYEQYF.

The chain joins TRBV7-6 to TRBJ1-1; maybe TRBD1 (6 bases). CDR1 and CDR2 (germline): SGHVS, FNYEAQ. V was clipped by 5 bases and J by 2 bases, with 9 bases between them. The CDR3 extends over 13 amino acids. The CDR3 bases are TGTGCCAGCAGCGCGGACAGCAACACTGAAGCTTTCTTT. Its translation is CASSADSNTEAFF.

This clone turned up a few times. The J gene is TRBJ2-7, the V gene TRBV7-2, with 7 nucleotides matching TRBD2. V lost 1 base to trimming and J lost 6 bases; unmatched junction nucleotides: 3. CDR1 is SGHTA and CDR2 is FQGNSA in the germline V gene. The CDR3 spans 13 residues. CDR3 in amino acids: CASSLDPSGEQYF. The CDR3 bases are TGTGCCAGCAGCTTAGATCCTAGCGGCGAGCAGTACTTC.

CDR3 sequence reads: CASSPPGDFTDTQYF. As DNA, the CDR3 is TGTGCCAGCAGCCCCCCCGGGGACTTCACAGATACGCAGTATTTT. The rearrangement uses TRBV5-6 and TRBJ2-3, with D tentatively TRBD2 (6 bases). Germline lookup yields CDR1 SGHDT and CDR2 YYEEEE. There are 15 residues in the CDR3. Trimming stripped 4 bases from V and 2 bases from J, with 14 bases between.

The rearrangement joins TRBV19 to TRBJ2-2; possible D gene TRBD1, 6 bases. The V end lost 6 bases, the J end lost 5 bases, and 19 bases lay between the germline ends. CDR1 is LNHDA and CDR2 is SQIVND in the germline V gene (reference sequence). The CDR3 is made up of 16 amino acids. Here the CDR3 reads CASSSGVRWGTGELFF. The CDR3 nucleotides read TGTGCCAGTAGCTCAGGGGTCAGATGGGGAACCGGGGAGCTGTTTTTT. Full variable domain (remainder filled in from reference TRBV19 and TRBJ2-2): DGGITQSPKYLFRKEGQNVTLSCEQNLNHDAMYWYRQDPGQGLRLIYYSQIVNDFQKGDIAEGYSVSREKKESFPLTVTSAQKNPTAFYLCASSSGVRWGTGELFFGEGSRLTVL.

This chain connects TRBV6-5 to TRBJ1-5; D is perhaps TRBD1 (5 bases). There are 14 residues in the CDR3. From germline, CDR1 is MNHEY and CDR2 SVGAGI. V was pared by 5 bases and J by 6 bases, with 14 bases between. The CDR3 DNA follows: TGTGCCAGCAGTCCTTCTAAGGGGACTCAGCCCCAGCATTTT. Translation: CASSPSKGTQPQHF.

The CDR3 region has the DNA TGTGCCAGCAGCAGACCGGGACTTCACTACGAGCAGTACTTC. It encodes CASSRPGLHYEQYF. This chain links TRBV7-9 with TRBJ2-7, with a weak D call TRBD2 (6 bases). Germline-derived CDR1 and CDR2 are SEHNR and FQNEAQ (reference sequence). Between the trimmed V and J ends, which lost 5 bases and 3 bases, there was a span of 14 bases. The CDR3 is 14 residues long.

The chain uses TRBV7-2 and TRBJ2-6, with D unresolved. The CDR3 spans 18 residues. Trimming took off 6 bases at V and 0 bases at J, with 18 bases between the two ends. The germline V gene has CDR1 SGHTA and CDR2 FQGNSA. In nucleotides, the CDR3 is TGTGCCAGCAGGTCCCCACAAGAGCTACCCTCTGGGGCCAACGTCCTGACTTTC. Translation: CASRSPQELPSGANVLTF.

The V gene is TRBV7-3, the J gene TRBJ2-1; the match to TRBD2 covers 12 bases. V lost 5 bases and J lost 4; bases outside the gene matches: 9. Germline lookup yields CDR1 SGHTA and CDR2 FQGTGA. The CDR3 length is 17 residues. CDR3 in amino acids: CASSPRGGLAGYNEQFF. The CDR3 nucleotides read TGTGCCAGCAGCCCCAGGGGGGGACTAGCGGGTTACAATGAGCAGTTCTTC.

CDR3 protein: CASSIYGTSGSSADTQYF. DNA for the CDR3: TGTGCCAGTAGTATTTACGGAACTAGCGGGAGCTCCGCAGATACGCAGTATTTT. V and J are TRBV19 and TRBJ2-3; 11 bases map to TRBD2. V shed 3 bases, J shed 4 bases, and the junction held 12 bases outside the gene matches. This CDR3 region has 18 residues. Germline V gene sequence: CDR1 LNHDA, CDR2 SQIVND (reference sequence).

This clone was detected once. The chain joins TRBV11-3 to TRBJ1-1; D remains ambiguous. The CDR3 covers 14 residues. Germline loops: CDR1 SGHNT, CDR2 YENEEA. Trimming removed 1 base from V and 1 base from J, with 7 bases in between. Here the CDR3 DNA reads TGTGCCAGCAGCTTAGGGCCCGGGAACACTGAAGCTTTCTTT. It codes for CASSLGPGNTEAFF.